This is a list of T cell receptor beta chains from one sample in a study of early T cells in non-severe SARS-CoV-2 infection. TCRdb independently ran MiXCR on the 5' RACE reads; one entry per CDR3 protein. The sample records 55,000 to 70,000 distinct CDR3 sequences, 3.5% to 6% being singletons. Sequenced here: whole blood, sampled at baseline. The receptors stem from an adult who was a healthcare worker with PCR-confirmed SARS-CoV-2 infection or an uninfected control (not recorded which). The donor label of this sample is uncertain. Each CDR3 is given with its conserved first and last residue. D genes are given only for firm matches. Clone sizes are given selectively: once, few, many, or a class where the clone is expanded.

clone_size d_call j_call v_call cdr3_aa cdr3_nt
many . TRBJ2-7 TRBV12-3/TRBV12-4 CASSLARGPYEQYF TGTGCCAGCAGTTTAGCGCGGGGCCCCTACGAGCAGTACTTC
few . TRBJ2-3 TRBV7-8 CASTLDGGLDTQYF TGTGCCAGCACCCTAGATGGGGGCTTGGATACGCAGTATTTT
few TRBD1 TRBJ2-3 TRBV29-1 CSVEVGQVVTQYF TGCAGCGTTGAAGTGGGACAGGTTGTTACGCAGTATTTT
many TRBD1 TRBJ2-1 TRBV29-1 CSVGMGQGAYEQFF TGCAGCGTTGGTATGGGACAGGGGGCTTATGAGCAGTTCTTC
many TRBD2 TRBJ2-2 TRBV29-1 CSFLLADNTGELFF TGCAGCTTCCTTCTAGCGGATAACACCGGGGAGCTGTTTTTT
few TRBD1 TRBJ1-2 TRBV28 CASSPGQGDYGYTF TGTGCCAGCAGCCCAGGACAGGGTGACTATGGCTACACCTTC
many . TRBJ1-4 TRBV20-1 CGTGFNEKLFF TGCGGCACAGGATTTAATGAAAAACTGTTTTTT
few . TRBJ1-1 TRBV4-3 CASSQDAGSTEAFF TGCGCCAGCAGCCAAGATGCGGGGTCCACTGAAGCTTTCTTT
few . TRBJ2-1 TRBV7-2 CASSSVKFGDEQFF TGTGCCAGCAGCTCAGTTAAATTCGGCGATGAGCAGTTCTTC
. . TRBJ2-6 TRBV7-3 CASSLLLGGANVLTF TGTGCCAGCAGCTTATTATTGGGTGGGGCCAACGTCCTGACTTTC
many TRBD1 TRBJ2-3 TRBV6-1 CASSDGQGSDTQYF TGTGCCAGCAGTGATGGACAGGGGTCAGATACGCAGTATTTT
few TRBD1 TRBJ2-7 TRBV12-3/TRBV12-4 CASRADRGYYEQYF TGTGCCAGTAGAGCCGACAGGGGATACTACGAGCAGTACTTC
few TRBD1 TRBJ1-2 TRBV6-6 CASSLGTGFALNYGYTF TGTGCCAGCAGTTTAGGGACAGGGTTTGCCCTTAACTATGGCTACACCTTC
few TRBD1 TRBJ1-6 TRBV5-1 CASSSRDRGNSPLHF TGCGCCAGCAGCTCCCGGGACAGGGGCAATTCACCCCTCCACTTT
many . TRBJ2-5 TRBV29-1 CSVEEETQYF TGCAGCGTTGAGGAAGAGACCCAGTACTTC
. TRBD1 TRBJ1-4 TRBV2 CASIPLGTANEKLFF TGTGCCAGCATCCCCCTTGGGACAGCTAATGAAAAACTGTTTTTT
many . TRBJ1-2 TRBV20-1 CSARGDLYGYTF TGCAGTGCTAGAGGGGACCTCTATGGCTACACCTTC
many TRBD1 TRBJ1-2 TRBV20-1 CSAIPGQGDYGYTF TGCAGTGCTATCCCCGGACAGGGGGACTATGGCTACACCTTC
few . TRBJ1-6 TRBV28 CASSLSNSLNSPLHF TGTGCCAGCAGTTTAAGTAACAGCCTTAATTCACCCCTCCACTTT
many TRBD2 TRBJ2-1 TRBV20-1 CSADLRLAGVNEQFF TGCAGTGCCGACCTAAGACTAGCGGGGGTAAATGAGCAGTTCTTC
many TRBD1 TRBJ2-7 TRBV12-3/TRBV12-4 CASNEQGYEQYF TGTGCCAGCAACGAACAGGGGTACGAGCAGTACTTC
. . TRBJ2-1 TRBV12-3/TRBV12-4 CASTPSGGRTNNEQFF TGTGCCAGCACCCCATCGGGGGGCCGGACAAACAATGAGCAGTTCTTC
. . TRBJ2-1 TRBV19 CASSIVNNEQFF TGTGCCAGTAGTATTGTAAACAATGAGCAGTTCTTC
. . TRBJ1-5 TRBV20-1 CSARDRVGNQPQHF TGCAGTGCTAGAGACAGGGTCGGCAATCAGCCCCAGCATTTT
many . TRBJ1-1 TRBV20-1 CSARRYREAFF TGCAGTGCTAGACGTTATAGGGAAGCTTTCTTT
few TRBD1 TRBJ2-7 TRBV7-9 CASSLGDRGLYEQYF TGTGCCAGCAGCTTGGGGGACAGGGGTCTGTACGAGCAGTACTTC
few . TRBJ1-2 TRBV29-1 CSVVTGANYGYTF TGCAGCGTTGTAACAGGCGCTAACTATGGCTACACCTTC
many . TRBJ1-6 TRBV12-3/TRBV12-4 CASSLLGDNSPLHF TGTGCCAGCAGTTTGTTAGGGGATAATTCACCCCTCCACTTT
few . TRBJ2-7 TRBV15 CATRPGGHYEQYF TGTGCCACCCGCCCCGGAGGGCACTACGAGCAGTACTTC
. TRBD2 TRBJ2-1 TRBV18 CASSPTRGAKNEQFF TGTGCCAGCTCACCAACGCGGGGGGCAAAAAATGAGCAGTTCTTC
many TRBD1 TRBJ2-1 TRBV11-2 CASSSRTGVNEQFF TGTGCCAGCAGCTCCCGGACAGGAGTAAATGAGCAGTTCTTC
many . TRBJ2-3 TRBV7-9 CASNPGTSGPNTQYF TGTGCCAGCAACCCCGGGACATCGGGTCCAAATACGCAGTATTTT
many . TRBJ2-7 TRBV4-3 CASSQDGLAHEQYF TGCGCCAGCAGCCAAGATGGCCTAGCGCACGAGCAGTACTTC
many . TRBJ2-5 TRBV4-1 CASSPGGNRETQYF TGCGCCAGCAGTCCAGGAGGTAATCGAGAGACCCAGTACTTC
. TRBD2 TRBJ2-7 TRBV6-2/TRBV6-3 CASSYSPGLAVSYEQYF TGTGCCAGCAGTTACTCACCGGGACTAGCGGTCTCCTACGAGCAGTACTTC
many . TRBJ2-7 TRBV7-2 CASSLESMAVEQYF TGTGCCAGCAGCTTAGAGTCGATGGCGGTCGAGCAGTACTTC
many . TRBJ1-5 TRBV27 CASSLGASNQPQHF TGTGCCAGCAGTTTGGGAGCCAGCAATCAGCCCCAGCATTTT
. . TRBJ2-5 TRBV11-3 CASSPSEAQETQYF TGTGCCAGCAGCCCCTCGGAAGCCCAAGAGACCCAGTACTTC
many . TRBJ1-2 TRBV28 CASSLEVGYTF TGTGCCAGCAGTTTAGAGGTTGGCTACACCTTC
many TRBD1 TRBJ2-5 TRBV7-6 CASSLPSGQGEETQYF TGTGCCAGCAGCTTACCCTCGGGACAGGGTGAAGAGACCCAGTACTTC
many . TRBJ2-7 TRBV28 CASSLTGPSYEQYF TGTGCCAGCAGTTTAACAGGCCCCTCCTACGAGCAGTACTTC
few . TRBJ1-2 TRBV7-9 CASSLDRAISNYGYTF TGTGCCAGCAGCTTAGACAGGGCGATCTCTAACTATGGCTACACCTTC
many . TRBJ2-7 TRBV12-3/TRBV12-4 CASMIGWNEQYF TGTGCCAGCATGATAGGGTGGAACGAGCAGTACTTC
few TRBD2 TRBJ2-1 TRBV13 CASSPREGSEYNEQFF TGTGCCAGCAGCCCGAGGGAGGGTTCCGAGTACAATGAGCAGTTCTTC